The TCR beta chain under discussion was sequenced for a study of blood T cell repertoires in COVID-19. Trimming took off 3 bases at V and 0 bases at J, with 5 bases between the two ends. The length of the CDR3 is 13 residues. Per the germline V gene, CDR1 is LNHNV and CDR2 is YYDKDF (reference sequence). The method was immunoSEQ multiplex PCR; TCRdb's version includes in-frame clones alone and lacks a portion of them. Found here are about 330,000 clones, approximately 87% of them singletons; the top ten hold roughly 4%. This sequence joins TRBV15 and TRBJ1-1; no firm D call. The TCR originated in a woman in her 50s with active or convalescent COVID-19. The specimen sequenced was peripheral blood. The CDR3 DNA follows: TGTGCCACCAGCAGGGCAGTGAACACTGAAGCTTTCTTT. Translation: CATSRAVNTEAFF. The full variable domain, in which reference TRBV15 and TRBJ1-1 provide the parts outside the CDR3, is DAMVIQNPRYQVTQFGKPVTLSCSQTLNHNVMYWYQQKSSQAPKLLFHYYDKDFNNEADTPDNFQSRRPNTSFCFLDIRSPGLGDTAMYLCATSRAVNTEAFFGQGTRLTVV.